A single sample is the source of the 25 T cell receptor beta chains below, sequenced in a study of control samples from healthy donors and cancer patients. TCRdb's table, derived via immunoSEQ multiplex PCR, lists solely in-frame clones and lacks some. The sample includes over 100,000 clones, 75% to 90% of them seen just once. The sample was blood. The receptors originated from a woman in her 50s in good health.

This clone came up a few times. The rearrangement joins TRBV2 to TRBJ2-4, with 7 bases lining up with TRBD2. The CDR3 totals 17 residues. Per germline, CDR1 SNHLY and CDR2 FYNNEI. Unmatched junction bases numbered 12, after V lost 2 bases and J lost 5 bases. The CDR3 DNA reads TGTGCCAGCAGTGAATCCGGATCGGGGAGGGTCCAAAACATTCAGTACTTC. It is translated as CASSESGSGRVQNIQYF.

The chain is built from TRBV6-6 and TRBJ2-2; D unresolved. Germline CDR1 reads MNHNY; CDR2 reads SVGAGI (reference sequence). The V and J ends lost 2 bases and 6 bases respectively, with 7 bases between them. This CDR3 has 13 residues. CDR3 sequence reads: CASSYQSPGELFF. The CDR3 DNA is TGTGCCAGCAGTTACCAGAGTCCCGGGGAGCTGTTTTTT.

The chain combines TRBV27 with TRBJ2-2; TRBD1 is a possible D gene (6 bases). Trimming pared 6 bases from V and 5 bases from J, leaving 10 bases between. Germline CDR1 MNHEY, CDR2 SMNVEV (reference sequence). This CDR3 contains 13 residues. The CDR3 sequence is CASRGQGTGELFF. The DNA of the CDR3 is TGTGCCAGCAGGGGGCAGGGGACCGGGGAGCTGTTTTTT.

The chain is built from TRBV4-1 and TRBJ2-3; 7 bases line up with TRBD2. CDR1 MGHRA and CDR2 YSYEKL come from the germline V gene. Unmatched junction bases numbered 6, after V lost 1 base and J lost 5 bases. The CDR3 extends over 15 amino acids. The CDR3 DNA follows: TGCGCCAGCAGCCAAGGTGGGGGGGGTGGAGATACGCAGTATTTT. Protein product: CASSQGGGGGDTQYF.

V is TRBV29-1 and J is TRBJ1-2, with D uncertain. From germline, CDR1 is SQVTM and CDR2 ANQGSEA. V was clipped by 7 bases and J by 2 bases, with 14 bases between them. This CDR3 has 13 amino acids. The DNA of the CDR3 is TGCAGCGCTAGCACATGGGCGAACTATGGCTACACCTTC. This gives the protein CSASTWANYGYTF.

This clone was seen a handful of times. The chain combines TRBV19 with TRBJ2-2; 7 bases agree with TRBD2. Germline V gives CDR1 LNHDA, CDR2 SQIVND (reference sequence). The CDR3 loop spans 15 amino acids. The V gene end was trimmed by 7 bases and the J gene end by 6 bases; junction bases not matched to a gene: 11. The CDR3 loop reads CASKARDYSSGELFF. CDR3 nucleotides: TGTGCCAGTAAGGCCAGGGACTACAGCTCCGGGGAGCTGTTTTTT.

This clone was recorded once. The V and J genes are TRBV15 and TRBJ2-1, with 10 bases aligning to TRBD1. Per the germline V gene, CDR1 is LNHNV and CDR2 is YYDKDF (reference sequence). CDR3 size: 13 residues. The V and J ends lost 6 bases and 9 bases, in that order; junction bases with no gene match: 5. CDR3 in DNA: TGTGCCACCAGGAGACAGGGGGCGCCTGAGCAGTTCTTC. The encoded protein is CATRRQGAPEQFF.

The chain couples TRBV4-3 to TRBJ1-5; D unresolved. Trimming removed 4 bases from V and 0 bases from J, with 10 bases in between. This CDR3 is 15 amino acids long. The germline V gene has CDR1 LGHNA and CDR2 YSLEER. CDR3: CASSPDGYSNQPQHF. CDR3 nucleotide sequence: TGCGCCAGCAGCCCCGATGGCTATAGCAATCAGCCCCAGCATTTT.

This rearrangement joins TRBV5-1 to TRBJ2-5, with D unresolved. The CDR3 loop spans 14 amino acids. V lost 0 bases and J 5 bases, leaving 11 bases between the germline ends. Germline V CDR1 and CDR2: SGHRS, YFSETQ. The CDR3 DNA is TGCGCCAGCAGCTTGGTGGTAGCTCTCGAGACCCAGTACTTC. It translates to CASSLVVALETQYF. The full variable domain, in which reference TRBV5-1 and TRBJ2-5 provide the parts outside the CDR3, is KAGVTQTPRYLIKTRGQQVTLSCSPISGHRSVSWYQQTPGQGLQFLFEYFSETQRNKGNFPGRFSGRQFSNSRSEMNVSTLELGDSALYLCASSLVVALETQYFGPGTRLLVL.

The chain recombines TRBV18 with TRBJ2-1, with 11 bases aligning to TRBD2. The CDR3 consists of 19 residues. J gave up 2 bases and V 3 bases, and 12 bases lay outside the gene matches. CDR1 and CDR2 (germline): KGHSH, LQKENI. The CDR3 region is CASSPLDVLAGGAYNEQFF. The CDR3 nucleotides are TGTGCCAGCTCACCCCTTGATGTCCTAGCGGGAGGTGCCTACAATGAGCAGTTCTTC.

The J gene is TRBJ1-5, the V gene TRBV10-3; D might be TRBD1 (6 bases). CDR3 length: 14 residues. The V end was cut by 2 bases, the J end by 5 bases, with 10 bases between. Germline V lookup: CDR1 ENHRY, CDR2 SYGVKD. CDR3 sequence reads: CAISEKTGYQPQHF. CDR3 DNA: TGTGCCATCAGTGAGAAAACAGGGTATCAGCCCCAGCATTTT.

The chain carries TRBV7-9 and TRBJ2-5; either TRBD1 or TRBD2 may supply D (5 bases each). The V gene's germline CDR1 is SEHNR and CDR2 FQNEAQ (reference sequence). This CDR3 spans 14 amino acids. Trimming took off 1 base at V and 1 base at J, with 7 bases between the two ends. CDR3 protein: CASSLGGPQETQYF. CDR3 sequence (DNA): TGTGCCAGCAGCTTAGGGGGACCCCAAGAGACCCAGTACTTC.

The gene calls are TRBV2 and TRBJ1-4; D might be TRBD1 (6 bases). Germline values: CDR1 SNHLY, CDR2 FYNNEI. Trimming left V 4 bases short and J 8 bases short, with 20 bases between. This CDR3 has 16 residues. CDR3 protein: CASSGLSRGIEEKLFF. In DNA form, the CDR3 reads TGTGCCAGCAGTGGACTTTCTAGGGGGATAGAGGAAAAACTGTTTTTT.

The V call is TRBV9, the J call TRBJ1-2, with D possibly matching TRBD1 (5 bases). V lost 0 bases to trimming and J lost 14 bases, with 11 bases between them. This CDR3 spans 11 amino acids. Germline lookup yields CDR1 SGDLS and CDR2 YYNGEE. In DNA form, the CDR3 reads TGTGCCAGCAGCGTAGGCCCCAGGACAACCTTC. This sequence encodes CASSVGPRTTF.

The genes are TRBV6-5 and TRBJ1-6, with D uncertain. The CDR3 totals 14 residues. The germline V gene has CDR1 MNHEY and CDR2 SVGAGI. With 5 bases removed from V and 7 bases from J, the gap between germline ends came to 12 bases. The CDR3 region is CASSLGRKNSPLHF. The CDR3 coding sequence is TGTGCCAGCAGTCTTGGCAGGAAAAATTCACCCCTCCACTTT.

The genes are TRBV6-5 and TRBJ2-5, with 7 bases aligning to TRBD2. This CDR3 spans 15 amino acids. Germline V CDR1 and CDR2: MNHEY, SVGAGI. V dropped 7 bases and J dropped 5; count of bases not matched to a gene: 13. In DNA form, the CDR3 reads TGTGCCAGCACCCTACGGGGGGTAGGCTCGGAGACCCAGTACTTC. This encodes CASTLRGVGSETQYF.

This chain uses TRBV7-2 with TRBJ2-5, with a possible D match to TRBD2 (5 bases). Germline-derived CDR1 and CDR2 are SGHTA and FQGNSA. V lost 2 bases and J 3 bases, leaving 10 bases between the germline ends. This CDR3 comprises 14 residues. The CDR3 region is CASSLLAQKETQYF. Written as DNA, the CDR3 is TGTGCCAGCAGCTTATTAGCGCAGAAAGAGACCCAGTACTTC.

V usage is TRBV6-6 and J usage is TRBJ2-7; D is undetermined. V was pared by 7 bases and J by 5 bases, with 9 bases between. Germline assignment: CDR1 MNHNY and CDR2 SVGAGI (reference sequence). The CDR3 has 11 amino acids. The CDR3 spells CASTPVNEQYF. Written as DNA, the CDR3 is TGTGCCAGCACACCCGTAAACGAGCAGTACTTC.

V usage is TRBV27 and J usage is TRBJ1-2; TRBD1 matches at 10 bases. This CDR3 has 14 amino acids. Germline V gives CDR1 MNHEY, CDR2 SMNVEV (reference sequence). The trim removed 4 bases at V and 8 bases at J, leaving 7 bases unmatched. The CDR3 loop reads CASSYGTGAGGYTF. The DNA for the CDR3 is TGTGCCAGCAGTTACGGGACAGGGGCGGGCGGCTACACCTTC.

The chain employs TRBV7-2 and TRBJ2-7; 9 bases fit TRBD2. Germline values: CDR1 SGHTA, CDR2 FQGNSA. V lost 5 bases, J lost 4 bases, and 15 bases stayed unmatched. The CDR3 is 17 residues long. CDR3 in amino acids: CASSPILASGIAYEQYV. CDR3 DNA sequence: TGTGCCAGCAGCCCCATTTTAGCTAGCGGGATTGCTTACGAGCAGTACGTC.

The chain links TRBV2 to TRBJ1-5; D is unresolved. From germline, CDR1 is SNHLY and CDR2 FYNNEI. Between the trimmed V and J ends, which lost 8 bases and 7 bases, there was a span of 12 bases. The CDR3 runs to 12 residues. CDR3 sequence: CASRTEQQPQHF. The CDR3 nucleotides are TGTGCCAGCCGCACAGAGCAGCAGCCCCAGCATTTT.

The chain has TRBV27 and TRBJ1-3; no reliable D call. The V gene's germline CDR1 is MNHEY and CDR2 SMNVEV (reference sequence). CDR3 length: 16 residues. V dropped 2 bases and J dropped 0 bases, with 11 bases sitting between them. CDR3 sequence reads: CASSLRAFSSGNTIYF. The CDR3 nucleotides are TGTGCCAGCAGTTTAAGGGCTTTCAGCTCTGGAAACACCATATATTTT.

This clone is a singleton in its sample. The chain combines TRBV2 with TRBJ1-3; D uncertain. Germline V CDR1 and CDR2: SNHLY, FYNNEI. V was clipped by 7 bases and J by 11 bases, with 15 bases between them. The CDR3 spans 12 residues. The CDR3 loop is CASTGPGLPIYF. The CDR3 DNA sequence: TGTGCCAGCACAGGACCGGGTTTGCCCATATATTTT. Full variable domain (rest looked up from reference TRBV2 and TRBJ1-3): EPEVTQTPSHQVTQMGQEVILRCVPISNHLYFYWYRQILGQKVEFLVSFYNNEISEKSEIFDDQFSVERPDGSNFTLKIRSTKLEDSAMYFCASTGPGLPIYFGEGSWLTVV.

The table lists this clone with a count of one. V and J are TRBV5-1 and TRBJ1-1; D unresolved. The germline V gene has CDR1 SGHRS and CDR2 YFSETQ. The ends were cut back, 2 bases at V and 2 bases at J, with 16 bases in the middle. This CDR3 comprises 16 residues. Written as DNA, the CDR3 is TGCGCCAGCAGCTTTCGGCCAGACTTGACTAACACTGAAGCTTTCTTT. Translated, it gives CASSFRPDLTNTEAFF.

This chain uses TRBV6-5 with TRBJ1-5; D is ambiguous. This CDR3 has 14 amino acids. V lost 7 bases and J lost 2, with 12 bases in between. Per the germline V gene, CDR1 is MNHEY and CDR2 is SVGAGI. In nucleotides, the CDR3 is TGTGCCAGCACCACCCGGGTGGGCAATCAGCCCCAGCATTTT. This sequence encodes CASTTRVGNQPQHF.